The TCR beta chain under discussion was sequenced for a study of identical twins. V was clipped by 5 bases and J by 0 bases, with 17 bases between them. The CDR3 covers 16 residues. CDR1 MNHNS and CDR2 SASEGT come from the germline V gene. Using its own MiXCR run on the 5' RACE reads, TCRdb lists one record per CDR3 protein. The sample lists under 350,000 distinct CDR3 sequences; 7.5% to 9.5% were seen once. This same sample was also part of a study on yellow fever vaccine responses in identical twins.

The clonotype was recovered from a woman in her late teens or twenties in good health. The chain joins TRBV6-1 to TRBJ2-7; D unresolved. Sequencing was performed on CD8+ T cells sorted from blood. In DNA form, the CDR3 reads TGTGCCAGCAGTCCGCCTCAAGGGTGGAGCTCCTACGAGCAGTACTTC. Translated: CASSPPQGWSSYEQYF.